A selection of T cell receptor beta chains follows, all from one sample in a study of blood T cell repertoires in COVID-19. TCRdb keeps only in-frame clones here, not all; method: immunoSEQ multiplex PCR. The sample shows about 300,000 clones, approximately 90% of them seen only once. Sequenced material: PBMCs or T cells enriched from blood (not recorded which). These receptor sequences come from a young woman who had recovered from COVID-19. CDR3s include the opening cysteine and the closing phenylalanine or tryptophan. Each record gives: clone size, J gene, V gene, D gene, CDR3 DNA, CDR3 protein. The D gene is left open where the match is weak. The size of a clone is reported for some rows only, either as once, few or many, or as a class for expanded clones.

.,TRBJ1-2,TRBV7-2,.,TGTGCCAGCAGCCGGGAGTCCTCTAACTATGGCTACACCTTC,CASSRESSNYGYTF
.,TRBJ2-7,TRBV5-1,TRBD1,TGCGCCAGCAGTTACAGGACAGGGATCACCTACGAGCAGTACTTC,CASSYRTGITYEQYF
.,TRBJ1-1,TRBV29-1,.,TGCAGCGTTGTAGACGTCTCTGAAGCTTTCTTT,CSVVDVSEAFF
.,TRBJ2-4,TRBV28,TRBD1,TGTGCCAGCAGAGGGGGCCTGGGCATTCAGTACTTC,CASRGGLGIQYF
.,TRBJ1-2,TRBV18,.,TGTGCCAGCTCACCACGGGAGGTTGACTATGGCTACACCTTC,CASSPREVDYGYTF
.,TRBJ1-1,TRBV9,TRBD1,TGTGCCAGCAGCGGCCGGGACAGGGAAAACACTGAAGCTTTCTTT,CASSGRDRENTEAFF
.,TRBJ1-2,TRBV5-1,TRBD1,TGCGCCAGCAGCTACTCCGGGACAGGGGGCGTTTTAATTCTCTATGGCTACACCTTC,CASSYSGTGGVLILYGYTF
.,TRBJ1-1,TRBV12-5,.,TGTGCTAGTGGTTTGGGAACAGGATTGAACACTGAAGCTTTCTTT,CASGLGTGLNTEAFF
.,TRBJ2-7,TRBV12-3/TRBV12-4,TRBD2,TGTGCCAGCAGTTTTGGGGGGGTCGAGCAGTACTTC,CASSFGGVEQYF
few,TRBJ1-1,TRBV2,TRBD1,TGTGCCAGCAGCGAACTCCTCCGGGACAGGGTCGTAGGGAACACTGAAGCTTTCTTT,CASSELLRDRVVGNTEAFF
.,TRBJ1-2,TRBV6-1,.,TGTGCCAGCAGTGAATTTCGCAGGGGCGACTACACCTTC,CASSEFRRGDYTF
.,TRBJ2-1,TRBV10-3,.,TGTGCCATCAGTGACCCGGGGACTCACGTTTACAATGAGCAGTTCTTC,CAISDPGTHVYNEQFF
.,TRBJ1-4,TRBV6-5,.,TGTGCCAGCAGTTACCGACAGGTTGAGAAACTGTTTTTT,CASSYRQVEKLFF
.,TRBJ1-2,TRBV29-1,.,TGCAGCGTTGTCAGGACAGCATATGGCTACACCTTC,CSVVRTAYGYTF
.,TRBJ1-5,TRBV10-3,.,TGTGCCATCAGTGAGCGTGACAGTAGCAATCAGCCCCAGCATTTT,CAISERDSSNQPQHF
.,TRBJ2-1,TRBV4-3,.,TGCGCCAGCAGCCAAGAATGGGGGCAGCCGAGCTCCTACAATGAGCAGTTCTTC,CASSQEWGQPSSYNEQFF
once,TRBJ2-5,TRBV5-1,TRBD1,TGCGCCAGCAGCGTAGGGGACAGCCAAGAGACCCAGTACTTC,CASSVGDSQETQYF
once,TRBJ2-5,TRBV23-1,.,TGCGCCAGCAGTCAATCGGACCCCGGAGACAGAAACCAAGAGACCCAGTACTTC,CASSQSDPGDRNQETQYF
few,TRBJ1-2,TRBV5-4,.,TGTGCCAGCAGCTTGCTCTCAGTTTCTAACTATGGCTACACCTTC,CASSLLSVSNYGYTF
.,TRBJ1-6,TRBV27,.,TGTGCCAGCAGTATCGCGGGACGGGGATCCCTCCACTTT,CASSIAGRGSLHF
.,TRBJ1-2,TRBV12-3/TRBV12-4,TRBD1,TGTGCCAGCAGAGGACAGGGCGGTTATGGCTACACCTTC,CASRGQGGYGYTF
once,TRBJ1-1,TRBV10-3,TRBD1,TGTGCCATCAGGCCGACAGGGTCGATTAGCACTGAAGCTTTCTTT,CAIRPTGSISTEAFF
.,TRBJ1-1,TRBV30,TRBD1,TGTATAGTTCAGGGGGGCACTGAAGCTTTCTTT,CIVQGGTEAFF
.,TRBJ1-5,TRBV10-3,.,TGTGCCATCAGTGCCCTGAGCAATCAGCCCCAGCATTTT,CAISALSNQPQHF
.,TRBJ2-3,TRBV6-5,.,TGTGCCAGCGGTAGCGATACGCAGTATTTT,CASGSDTQYF
once,TRBJ2-1,TRBV5-1,TRBD2,TGCGCCAGCAGCATAATACTAGCGGGGGCGGTCGGCTCCTACAATGAGCAGTTCTTC,CASSIILAGAVGSYNEQFF
once,TRBJ1-5,TRBV18,.,TGTGCCAGCTCATCGACAGATTATAGCAATCAGCCCCAGCATTTT,CASSSTDYSNQPQHF
few,TRBJ1-5,TRBV5-6,TRBD1,TGTGCCAGCAGCTCCGGGACAGGGAGAAATCAGCCCCAGCATTTT,CASSSGTGRNQPQHF
.,TRBJ1-2,TRBV27,TRBD1,TGTGCCAGCAGTTTAAAAGGACAGGGGGCTTCTGGCTACACCTTC,CASSLKGQGASGYTF
.,TRBJ2-4,TRBV2,.,TGTGCCAGCTCGCAGCAGAGAGGAAGCATTCAGTACTTC,CASSQQRGSIQYF
.,TRBJ2-7,TRBV29-1,TRBD1,TGCAGCGTACAACAGGGGCACTCCTACGAGCAGTACTTC,CSVQQGHSYEQYF
.,TRBJ2-7,TRBV11-2,.,TGTGCCAGCAGCTTCCAAGCAGGGTCCTACGAGCAGTACTTC,CASSFQAGSYEQYF
once,TRBJ2-7,TRBV19,.,TGTGCCAGTAGTAAAGGGGCGCAGGGCGAGCAGTACTTC,CASSKGAQGEQYF
.,TRBJ1-1,TRBV18,.,TGTGCCAGCTCCCCTAAGCCGAACACTGAAGCTTTCTTT,CASSPKPNTEAFF
.,TRBJ1-2,TRBV3-1/TRBV3-2,TRBD1,TGTGCCAGCAGCCAAGAATTAAGGACAGGGTGGTTTGCTCACTATGGCTACACCTTC,CASSQELRTGWFAHYGYTF